This note documents a single T cell receptor (beta chain) sequence. Its antigen target is currently unknown. No base qualities exist here, and no much larger clone lies one base off it. This entry comes from a study of lymphopenia after photon versus proton radiotherapy (dated by TCRdb to between 2017 and 2020). Looking at the study overall: The study compared the immunological effects of photon versus proton radiation therapy in patients with gastrointestinal tumors who developed high-grade lymphopenia. The goal of the study was to describe how the two radiation modalities differ in their effects on the immune system. The cohort comprised approximately 21 patients with gastrointestinal tumors who received either photon or proton therapy and then developed lymphopenia.

The CDR3 has 14 amino acids, counting the end cysteine and phenylalanine. The CDR3 DNA has 42 bases and is translated from base 1. The V and J ends are trimmed by 4 bases and 5 bases, leaving 15 bases between them. CDR1 SGHRS and CDR2 YFSETQ were looked up in the germline V gene. The library relied on the immunoSEQ multiplex PCR assay. T cell repertoires were profiled with deep sequencing of rearranged TCR beta loci together with multiparametric flow cytometry. Held by TCRdb, this immuneACCESS table contains in-frame sequences only and omits some clones. Under half of the omission traces to an unresolved V gene where checked; the cause of the rest is unknown. The sample yields around 59,000 clones; around 85% were counted once. Around 2.1% of the sample goes to the ten largest clones. Results the study describes overall, beyond this receptor: Proton-treated patients stayed relatively stable during treatment, while photon-treated patients lost naive T cells and TCR diversity and gained effector/memory populations. After the lymphocyte count nadir, repertoires from photon-treated patients showed oligoclonal expansion, particularly of CD8+ Temra cells, and this expansion drove the decline in diversity. Across the cohort, a larger post-nadir drop in TCR diversity was inversely correlated with overall survival time among patients who died. The survival association was examined only in patients who died, and the authors described better survival with proton therapy as a possibility, not as a demonstrated result.

The clonotype comes from a man aged 55 to 70 with pancreatic cancer. The sequenced sample was peripheral blood, obtained from a patient treated with proton-based radiotherapy. The chain uses TRBV5-1 and TRBJ2-5, and possibly TRBD1, on 6 matching bases. The CDR3 is CASSGLRGGETQYF. The DNA sequence is TGCGCCAGCAGCGGACTCAGGGGCGGGGAGACCCAGTACTTC.